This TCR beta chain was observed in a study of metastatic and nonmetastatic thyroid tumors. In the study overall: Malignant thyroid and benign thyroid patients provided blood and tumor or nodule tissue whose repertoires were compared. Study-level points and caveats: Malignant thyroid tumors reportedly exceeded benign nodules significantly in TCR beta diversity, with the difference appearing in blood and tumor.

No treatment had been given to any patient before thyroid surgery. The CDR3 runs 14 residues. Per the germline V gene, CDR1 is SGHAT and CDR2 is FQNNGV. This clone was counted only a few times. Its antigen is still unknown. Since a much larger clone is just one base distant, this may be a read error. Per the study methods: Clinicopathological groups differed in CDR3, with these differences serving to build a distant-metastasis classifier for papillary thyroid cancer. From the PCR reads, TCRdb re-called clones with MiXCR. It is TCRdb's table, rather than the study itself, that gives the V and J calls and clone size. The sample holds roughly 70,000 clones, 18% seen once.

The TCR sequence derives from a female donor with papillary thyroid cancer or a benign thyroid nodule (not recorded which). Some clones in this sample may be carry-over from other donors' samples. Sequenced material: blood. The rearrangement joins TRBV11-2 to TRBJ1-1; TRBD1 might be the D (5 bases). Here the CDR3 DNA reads TGTGCCAGCAGCTTAGGGGGGGGGAACACTGAAGCTTCCTTT. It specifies CASSLGGGNTEASF.